This is a list of T cell receptor beta chains from one sample in a study of shared clonotypes between healthy human individuals. TCRdb's table, derived via immunoSEQ multiplex PCR, lists solely in-frame clones and lacks some. The data show 2 million to 3 million clones, with roughly 93% seen just once and 0.36% held by the top ten. The sequenced material came from naive CD4+ T cells from PBMCs. The receptors come from a man aged 18 to 30 in good health. Some clones in this sample may be carry-over from other donors' samples. Each CDR3 is given without its conserved first and last residue.

V gene	J gene	CDR3 protein
TRBV5-4	TRBJ2-7	ASSFGGLNYEQY
TRBV6-6	TRBJ2-3	ASSSHRTDTQY
TRBV6-5	TRBJ2-7	ASSYEGASYEQY
TRBV18	TRBJ2-2	ASSPLLAENTGELF
TRBV12-2	TRBJ1-5	ASRFGTFRGRGNQPQH
TRBV7-9	TRBJ2-1	ASTPLTLAGGYNEQF
TRBV4-2	TRBJ2-1	ASSRAGVDEQF
TRBV5-1	TRBJ1-2	ASSYGTANYGYT
TRBV28	TRBJ2-7	ASRPGTSGSYEQY
TRBV5-1	.	ASRVWTDIYEQY
TRBV30	TRBJ2-7	AQDTGAYEQY
TRBV7-3	TRBJ1-1	ASSPTDENTEAF
TRBV6-5	TRBJ2-5	ASSFGRSGETQY
TRBV6-1	TRBJ1-5	ASRMWSNQPQH
TRBV18	TRBJ2-3	ASSGGADTQY